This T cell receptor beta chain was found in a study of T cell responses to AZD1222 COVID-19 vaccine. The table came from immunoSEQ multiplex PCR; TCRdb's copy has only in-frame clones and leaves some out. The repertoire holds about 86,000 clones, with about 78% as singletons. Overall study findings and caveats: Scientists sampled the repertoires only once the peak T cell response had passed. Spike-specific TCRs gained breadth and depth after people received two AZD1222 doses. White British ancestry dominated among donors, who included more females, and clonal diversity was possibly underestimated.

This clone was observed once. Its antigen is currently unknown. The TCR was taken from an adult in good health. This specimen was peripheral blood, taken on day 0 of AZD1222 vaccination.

DNA for the CDR3: TGTGCCAGCTCATCACAGGGGGCAACTAATGAAAAACTGTTTTTT. Its protein product is CASSSQGATNEKLFF. V and J are TRBV18 and TRBJ1-4; TRBD1 aligns across 8 bases. This CDR3 comprises 15 residues. The trim removed 5 bases at V and 0 bases at J, leaving 2 bases unmatched. Germline loops: CDR1 KGHSH, CDR2 LQKENI.